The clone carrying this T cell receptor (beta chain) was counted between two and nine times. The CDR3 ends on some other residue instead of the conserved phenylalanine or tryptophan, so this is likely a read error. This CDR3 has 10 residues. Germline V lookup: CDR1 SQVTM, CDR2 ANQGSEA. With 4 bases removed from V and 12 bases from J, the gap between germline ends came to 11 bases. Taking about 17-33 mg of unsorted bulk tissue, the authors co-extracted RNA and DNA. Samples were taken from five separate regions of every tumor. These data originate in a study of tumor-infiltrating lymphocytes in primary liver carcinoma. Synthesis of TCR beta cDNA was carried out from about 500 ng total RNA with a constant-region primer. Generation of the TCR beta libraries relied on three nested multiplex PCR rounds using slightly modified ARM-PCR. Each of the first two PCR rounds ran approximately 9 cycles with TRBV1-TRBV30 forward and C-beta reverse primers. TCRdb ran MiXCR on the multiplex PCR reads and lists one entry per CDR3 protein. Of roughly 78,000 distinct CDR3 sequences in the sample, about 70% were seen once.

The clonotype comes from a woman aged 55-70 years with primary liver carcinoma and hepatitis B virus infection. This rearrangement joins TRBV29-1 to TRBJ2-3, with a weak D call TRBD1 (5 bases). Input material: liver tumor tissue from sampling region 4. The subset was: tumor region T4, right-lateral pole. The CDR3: CSVGRGTQYL. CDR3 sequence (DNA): TGCAGCGTTGGTAGGGGTACTCAGTATTTA.